The present entry profiles one TCR beta chain with its context. Its target is unknown. This CDR3 spans 14 amino acids. V gave up 1 base and J gave up 5 bases, with 12 bases separating them. CDR1 and CDR2 (germline): SEHNR, FQNEAQ (reference sequence). This specimen belongs to a study of graft-versus-host responses after intestinal transplantation. The study's findings and limits: Early post-transplant falls in HvG clones accompanied the peak levels of circulating GvH clones. High graft-versus-host to host-versus-graft clonal ratios were seen in allografts of patients with graft-donor T cell macrochimerism. Some GvH clones were seen earlier in gut or blood, suggesting intestinal origin.

The table came from immunoSEQ multiplex PCR; TCRdb's copy has only in-frame clones and leaves some out. The sample lists more than 65,000 clones; 90% to 95% were seen once. The sample here was unstimulated CD8+ T cells sorted from spleen or lymph node cells, taken before intestinal transplant. This clonotype originated in a human donor who received an intestinal transplant. The V gene is TRBV7-9, the J gene TRBJ2-7; a weak D match, TRBD1 (5 bases). CDR3 in amino acids: CASSLVPGWDEQYF. Here the CDR3 DNA reads TGTGCCAGCAGCTTAGTTCCAGGGTGGGACGAGCAGTACTTC.